These 27 T cell receptor beta chains originate from one sample sequenced in a study of read filtering for tumor transcriptome and immune sequencing. The library was built from about 370 ng RNA with molecular barcoded adaptors for alpha/delta and beta/gamma chains. TCRdb reprocessed the reads via MiXCR and lists one record per CDR3 protein. The sample contains 120,000 or so distinct CDR3 sequences, 10% to 15% of which appear only once. The source material was a population of CD138-negative cells sorted from bone marrow. Source of these receptors: a donor over 35 with multiple myeloma.

The chain links TRBV5-6 to TRBJ1-4; no reliable D call. This CDR3 spans 14 amino acids. V dropped 0 bases and J dropped 4 bases, with 7 bases sitting between them. In germline, CDR1 is SGHDT, CDR2 YYEEEE. The CDR3, as DNA: TGTGCCAGCAGCTTGGGACACCTTAATGAAAAACTGTTTTTT. This codes for CASSLGHLNEKLFF.

The sample holds many counts of this clonotype. The chain couples TRBV6-2 or TRBV6-3 to TRBJ2-7, with TRBD1 matching over 12 bases. The CDR3 is 16 amino acids. Germline CDR1 and CDR2: MNHEY and SVGEGT. After removal of 6 bases from V and 3 bases from J, the junction contained 9 bases not matched to a gene. CDR3 loop: CASRRHGTGGIYEQYF. CDR3 DNA: TGTGCCAGCAGGCGGCACGGGACAGGGGGCATCTACGAGCAGTACTTC.

This clonotype has ten or more counts. The V gene is TRBV12-3 or TRBV12-4, the J gene TRBJ1-1, with D uncertain. The CDR3 loop spans 15 amino acids. Trimming took off 1 base at V and 5 bases at J, with 14 bases between the two ends. This CDR3 reads CASSLVDREWTEAFF. Written as DNA, the CDR3 is TGTGCCAGCAGTTTAGTGGACCGAGAATGGACTGAAGCTTTCTTT.

This clonotype was observed at least ten times. The rearrangement joins TRBV6-2 or TRBV6-3 to TRBJ2-5; 7 nucleotides agree with TRBD1. From germline, CDR1 is MNHEY and CDR2 SVGEGT. With 2 bases clipped from V and 5 bases from J, the junction kept 8 bases outside the gene matches. There are 15 residues in the CDR3. This chain's CDR3 is CASSYDTGVVETQYF. In DNA, the CDR3 is TGTGCCAGCAGTTACGATACAGGGGTAGTGGAGACCCAGTACTTC.

The sample holds many counts of this clonotype. This chain joins TRBV5-1 and TRBJ2-2, with 9 bases fitting TRBD1. CDR3 size: 15 residues. J lost 1 base, V lost 4 bases, and 2 bases had no gene match. Germline V gene data show CDR1 as SGHRS and CDR2 as YFSETQ. Written as DNA, the CDR3 is TGCGCCAGCAGCATGGGACAGGGGAACACCGGGGAGCTGTTTTTT. Amino acid sequence: CASSMGQGNTGELFF.

In this sample, this clonotype turned up a few times. The chain links TRBV2 to TRBJ1-5; D is unclear. Deletions cut 7 bases from V and 1 base from J, with 11 bases between. Germline CDR1 SNHLY, CDR2 FYNNEI. The CDR3 runs 14 residues. The CDR3 DNA is TGTGCCAGCACGAGAGGGCTAAGCAATCAGCCCCAGCATTTT. Its protein product is CASTRGLSNQPQHF. The entire variable domain, with the rest obtained from reference TRBV2 and TRBJ1-5, is as follows: EPEVTQTPSHQVTQMGQEVILRCVPISNHLYFYWYRQILGQKVEFLVSFYNNEISEKSEIFDDQFSVERPDGSNFTLKIRSTKLEDSAMYFCASTRGLSNQPQHFGDGTRLSIL.

Regarding this clonotype: A read error may explain this, as a much larger clone is one base away. The chain is built from TRBV20-1 and TRBJ2-3, with 7 bases that match TRBD2. This CDR3 region has 13 residues. The V and J ends lost 6 bases and 4 bases, in that order; junction bases with no gene match: 7. The germline V gene encodes CDR1 DFQATT and CDR2 SNEGSKA (reference sequence). CDR3 protein: CSARASGADTQYF. CDR3 coding DNA: TGCAGTGCGAGGGCTAGCGGAGCAGATACGCAGTATTTT.

This clonotype was recorded at least ten times. The chain employs TRBV28 and TRBJ1-6; 8 nucleotides align to TRBD1. Per the germline V gene, CDR1 is MDHEN and CDR2 is SYDVKM. The CDR3 is made up of 14 amino acids. Trimming removed 7 bases from V and 4 bases from J; junction bases left unmatched: 3. CDR3: CASTGGLYNSPLHF. CDR3 bases: TGTGCCAGCACAGGGGGCCTTTATAATTCACCCCTCCACTTT. The full variable domain, with the rest looked up from reference TRBV28 and TRBJ1-6, is DVKVTQSSRYLVKRTGEKVFLECVQDMDHENMFWYRQDPGLGLRLIYFSYDVKMKEKGDIPEGYSVSREKKERFSLILESASTNQTSMYLCASTGGLYNSPLHFGNGTRLTVT.

This clonotype was observed many times. V is TRBV10-3 and J is TRBJ2-5; tentative D call: TRBD2 (7 bases). V gave up 7 bases and J gave up 5 bases, with 11 bases separating them. CDR1 and CDR2 (germline): ENHRY, SYGVKD. The CDR3 covers 12 residues. This CDR3 reads CAIKGEGETQYF. In nucleotides, the CDR3 is TGTGCCATCAAGGGGGAGGGGGAGACCCAGTACTTC.

This clonotype was seen more than once but under ten times. This chain uses TRBV30 with TRBJ1-1; D is ambiguous. This CDR3 spans 12 amino acids. Trimming took 5 bases from V and 10 from J, leaving 17 bases between them. The germline V gene encodes CDR1 GTSNPN and CDR2 SVGIG (reference sequence). The CDR3 region is CAWETPRRRAFF. CDR3 DNA: TGTGCCTGGGAGACACCCCGACGGAGAGCTTTCTTT.

This clonotype was detected ten times or more. The genes are TRBV7-9 and TRBJ2-5, with D unclear. The CDR3 length is 13 residues. Germline V gene sequence: CDR1 SEHNR, CDR2 FQNEAQ (reference sequence). V was pared by 3 bases and J by 4 bases, with 9 bases between. CDR3 nucleotides: TGTGCCAGCAGCTTCTACGGAACAGAGACCCAGTACTTC. It translates to CASSFYGTETQYF.

In regard to this clonotype: This sequence may be a read error, since a much larger clone differs from it by one base. The chain recombines TRBV3-1 with TRBJ2-3, with D perhaps being TRBD1 or TRBD2 (5 bases each). The CDR3 spans 18 residues. CDR1 is LGHDT, CDR2 YNNKEL, per germline (reference sequence). The V end was cut by 4 bases, the J end by 1 base, with 21 bases between. CDR3 amino acids: CASSRSFRGQGRTDTQYF. CDR3 coding DNA: TGTGCCAGCAGCCGAAGTTTCCGGGGCCAAGGTCGCACAGATACGCAGTATTTT.

This clonotype was detected many times. This chain connects TRBV29-1 to TRBJ2-3; no firm D call. CDR3 size: 12 residues. V shed 4 bases and J shed 4 bases, with 9 bases lying between them. The germline gives CDR1 SQVTM, CDR2 ANQGSEA. This chain's CDR3 is CSVASGPDTQYF. The CDR3 DNA follows: TGCAGCGTTGCATCCGGCCCAGATACGCAGTATTTT.

Worth noting for this clonotype: A much larger clone lies a single base off, so this may be a read error. The chain is built from TRBV7-9 and TRBJ1-2; no clear D gene. CDR1 SEHNR and CDR2 FQNEAQ come from the germline V gene (reference sequence). V lost 5 bases to trimming and J lost 2 bases, with 12 bases between them. The CDR3 runs 14 residues. CDR3 region: CASSTQSPNYGYTF. CDR3 nucleotide sequence: TGTGCCAGCAGCACGCAGAGTCCAAACTATGGCTACACCTTC.

This clonotype was seen repeatedly, ten times or more. The V and J genes are TRBV29-1 and TRBJ1-1; weak D call: TRBD1 (6 bases). Between the trimmed V and J ends, which lost 8 bases and 1 base, there was a span of 14 bases. Germline assignment: CDR1 SQVTM and CDR2 ANQGSEA. This CDR3 has 13 residues. CDR3 DNA sequence: TGCAGCTCAAAGGACAGACCGAACACTGAAGCTTTCTTT. Translated: CSSKDRPNTEAFF.

This clonotype was detected many times. The chain couples TRBV19 to TRBJ2-2; the D gene is possibly TRBD2 (7 bases). V was cut by 11 bases and J by 2 bases, with 12 bases left in between. Germline CDR1 is LNHDA and CDR2 is SQIVND (reference sequence). The CDR3 runs 13 residues. CDR3 region: CAAGGANTGELFF. The CDR3 DNA follows: TGTGCCGCTGGGGGGGCCAACACCGGGGAGCTGTTTTTT.

This clonotype was recorded many times. This sequence joins TRBV7-9 and TRBJ2-6; D gene uncertain. Germline V gene lookup returns CDR1 SEHNR and CDR2 FQNEAQ (reference sequence). The CDR3 extends over 15 amino acids. V was trimmed by 0 bases and J by 0 bases, leaving 3 bases between them. This CDR3 reads CASSLAPSGANVLTF. The CDR3 DNA reads TGTGCCAGCAGCTTAGCTCCCTCTGGGGCCAACGTCCTGACTTTC.

This clonotype was recorded many times. V and J are TRBV7-3 and TRBJ2-3, with D possibly being TRBD2 (6 bases). Germline-derived CDR1 and CDR2 are SGHTA and FQGTGA. Trimming took 6 bases from V and 11 from J, leaving 18 bases between them. This CDR3 contains 13 residues. The CDR3 sequence is CASSSDRDSEQYF. In DNA form, the CDR3 reads TGTGCCAGCAGTTCCGACCGGGACTCGGAGCAGTATTTT.

At least ten counts were recorded for this clonotype. J is TRBJ2-3 and V is TRBV2; TRBD1 matches 8 bases. Germline loops: CDR1 SNHLY, CDR2 FYNNEI. This CDR3 contains 15 residues. Trimming at V came to 4 bases and at J to 2 bases, leaving 5 bases not matched to a gene. CDR3 sequence: CASSAGQVSTDTQYF. In nucleotides, the CDR3 is TGTGCCAGCAGTGCGGGACAGGTTTCCACAGATACGCAGTATTTT.

This clonotype was detected many times. The chain is built from TRBV20-1 and TRBJ2-1, with 11 bases aligning to TRBD1. This CDR3 has 14 amino acids. V was clipped by 3 bases and J by 11 bases; unmatched bases: 9. CDR1 and CDR2 (germline): DFQATT, SNEGSKA (reference sequence). This CDR3 reads CSASLGQGAQKQFF. DNA for the CDR3: TGCAGTGCTAGCCTTGGACAGGGGGCCCAAAAGCAGTTCTTC.

This clonotype has ten or more counts. The chain uses TRBV27 and TRBJ1-5; weak D call: TRBD1 (5 bases). The CDR3 consists of 14 residues. Germline V lookup: CDR1 MNHEY, CDR2 SMNVEV (reference sequence). V was pared by 2 bases and J by 3 bases, with 8 bases between. The CDR3, as DNA: TGTGCCAGCAGTTTAAGGACAACCAATCAGCCCCAGCATTTT. This translates into CASSLRTTNQPQHF.

This clonotype has more than one count but fewer than ten. V is TRBV5-8 and J is TRBJ1-1; D unresolved. Germline CDR1 reads SGHTS; CDR2 reads YDEGEE. The length of the CDR3 is 14 residues. V lost 1 base, J lost 1 base, and 8 bases lay in between. The CDR3 bases are TGTGCCAGCAGCTTGAAACAGCAGAACACTGAAGCTTTCTTT. It specifies CASSLKQQNTEAFF.

This clonotype was picked up many times. The rearrangement uses TRBV20-1 and TRBJ2-1; perhaps TRBD2 as D (5 bases). The CDR3 loop spans 15 amino acids. The V and J ends lost 1 base and 8 bases respectively, with 18 bases between them. Germline CDR1 reads DFQATT; CDR2 reads SNEGSKA (reference sequence). The CDR3 here is CSARGAGRPLYEQFF. The CDR3, as DNA: TGCAGTGCTAGAGGGGCGGGTAGGCCCTTGTATGAGCAGTTCTTC.

This clonotype was observed at least ten times. The chain carries TRBV12-5 and TRBJ1-2; 9 nucleotides align to TRBD1. Trimming took 0 bases from V and 4 from J; bases not matched to a gene: 3. Per germline, CDR1 LGHNT and CDR2 FRNRAP. The CDR3 extends over 15 amino acids. CDR3 DNA: TGTGCTAGTGGTTTGGTACAGGGGGCAATCTATGGCTACACCTTC. This sequence encodes CASGLVQGAIYGYTF. Full variable domain (outside the CDR3, taken from reference TRBV12-5 and TRBJ1-2): DARVTQTPRHKVTEMGQEVTMRCQPILGHNTVFWYRQTMMQGLELLAYFRNRAPLDDSGMPKDRFSAEMPDATLATLKIQPSEPRDSAVYFCASGLVQGAIYGYTFGSGTRLTVV.

This clonotype came up many times. The V gene is TRBV3-1, the J gene TRBJ1-5; no clear D. The CDR3 extends over 14 amino acids. V lost 0 bases to trimming and J lost 2 bases, with 5 bases between them. CDR1 is LGHDT, CDR2 YNNKEL, per germline (reference sequence). Here the CDR3 DNA reads TGTGCCAGCAGCCAAGATATCGGCAATCAGCCCCAGCATTTT. It encodes CASSQDIGNQPQHF.

Remarks on this clonotype: At one end, the junction sequence differs from germline, possibly due to a read error. The chain carries TRBV2 and TRBJ2-3, with 7 bases aligning to TRBD2. The CDR3 is made up of 15 amino acids. CDR1 is SNHLY and CDR2 is FYNNEI in the germline V gene. The CDR3 DNA reads as TGTGCCAGCAGTGGGGCTAGCGGAGGCATAGATGCGCAGTATTTT. It translates to CASSGASGGIDAQYF.

There are many counts of this clonotype. V usage is TRBV5-4 and J usage is TRBJ2-1; D remains ambiguous. Germline assignment: CDR1 SGHNT and CDR2 YYREEE (reference sequence). This CDR3 is 16 amino acids long. The V and J ends lost 3 bases and 0 bases respectively, with 13 bases between them. This chain's CDR3 is CASSSENRFSYNEQFF. The CDR3 bases are TGTGCCAGCAGCTCCGAAAATCGCTTCTCCTACAATGAGCAGTTCTTC.